These 6 T cell receptor beta chains came from one sample sequenced in a study of regulatory T cells in long-lasting Graves disease. Stated time point: persistent/refractory GD, antithyroid drugs over 5 years with positive TRAb. From PBMCs, RNA was extracted and then used to make the TCR library. Researchers made TCR beta libraries by using iRepertoire HTBI primers and running Arm-PCR on CDR3 regions. TCRdb itself ran the multiplex PCR reads through MiXCR, one entry per CDR3 protein. In the table there are around 450,000 distinct CDR3 sequences, 20% to 25% of which are singletons. The sequenced sample was peripheral blood mononuclear cells (PBMCs), obtained when the disease was refractory, from a patient treated with antithyroid drugs. The receptors shown here come from a female donor with Graves disease.

This chain uses TRBV9 with TRBJ1-3; D gene unclear. The CDR3 covers 16 residues. CDR1 SGDLS and CDR2 YYNGEE come from the germline V gene. Trimming cost V 4 bases and J 0 bases, with 14 bases left between them. This chain's CDR3 is CASSKSGVFSGNTIYF. As DNA, the CDR3 is TGTGCCAGCAGCAAAAGTGGAGTGTTCTCTGGAAACACCATATATTTT.

This clonotype was seen ten or more times. A much bigger clone sits one base away, suggesting this may be a read error. The chain is built from TRBV6-2 or TRBV6-3 and TRBJ1-1; D is ambiguous. Germline V gives CDR1 MNHEY, CDR2 SVGEGT. This CDR3 comprises 13 residues. Trimming pared 2 bases from V and 1 base from J, leaving 5 bases between. The CDR3 bases are TGTGCCAGCAGTTACGGGTGGAACACTGAAGCTTTCTTT. It translates to CASSYGWNTEAFF.

This clonotype came up many times. The chain combines TRBV9 with TRBJ2-5; TRBD2 aligns across 8 bases. V was clipped by 0 bases and J by 5 bases; unmatched bases: 6. Germline values: CDR1 SGDLS, CDR2 YYNGEE. The CDR3 spans 15 residues. The CDR3 coding sequence is TGTGCCAGCAGCGTAGATCCCGGCGGGGGGGAGACCCAGTACTTC. Residues: CASSVDPGGGETQYF.

This clonotype was counted at least ten times. CDR3 coding DNA: TGTGCCACCAGCAGCACCGGGACAGGGTTCTCACCCCTAGGTTCACCCCTCCACTTT. It codes for CATSSTGTGFSPLGSPLHF. The chain couples TRBV15 to TRBJ1-6, with 9 positions matching TRBD1. Germline lookup yields CDR1 LNHNV and CDR2 YYDKDF (reference sequence). V gave up 3 bases and J gave up 9 bases; unmatched junction bases: 18. The CDR3 has 19 residues.

This clonotype appeared a few times. The chain employs TRBV12-5 and TRBJ2-3; D call uncertain. The V gene lost 6 bases and the J gene lost 3 bases, with 4 bases spanning the gap. The germline gives CDR1 LGHNT, CDR2 FRNRAP. The CDR3 runs to 11 residues. The CDR3 loop reads CASGRTDTQYF. The DNA for the CDR3 is TGTGCTAGTGGGCGGACAGATACGCAGTATTTT.

This clonotype was picked up many times. The rearrangement uses TRBV28 and TRBJ1-2, with no clear D. Germline V lookup: CDR1 MDHEN, CDR2 SYDVKM. Trimming cost V 8 bases and J 0 bases, with 10 bases left between them. This CDR3 is 13 amino acids long. CDR3 protein: CASVEQANYGYTF. In nucleotides, the CDR3 is TGTGCCAGCGTCGAGCAGGCTAACTATGGCTACACCTTC.